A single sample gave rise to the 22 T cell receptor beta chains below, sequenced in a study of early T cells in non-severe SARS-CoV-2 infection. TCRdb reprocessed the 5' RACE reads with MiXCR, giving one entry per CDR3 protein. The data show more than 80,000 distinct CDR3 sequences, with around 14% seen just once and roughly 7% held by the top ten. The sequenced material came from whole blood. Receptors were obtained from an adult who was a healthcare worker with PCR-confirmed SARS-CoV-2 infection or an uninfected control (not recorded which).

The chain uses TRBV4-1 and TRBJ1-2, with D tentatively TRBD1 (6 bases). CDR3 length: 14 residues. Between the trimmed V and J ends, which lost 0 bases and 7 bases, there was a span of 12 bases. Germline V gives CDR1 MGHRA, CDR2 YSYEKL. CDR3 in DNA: TGCGCCAGCAGCCAAGATAGGGGGAGAGGTGGCTACACCTTC. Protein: CASSQDRGRGGYTF.

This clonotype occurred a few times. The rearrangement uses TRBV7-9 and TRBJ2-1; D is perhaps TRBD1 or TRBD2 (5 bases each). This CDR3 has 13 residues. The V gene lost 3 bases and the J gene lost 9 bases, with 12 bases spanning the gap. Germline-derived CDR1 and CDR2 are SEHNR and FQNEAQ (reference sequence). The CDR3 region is CASSFRGGFEQFF. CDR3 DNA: TGTGCCAGCAGCTTCCGTGGGGGATTTGAGCAGTTCTTC.

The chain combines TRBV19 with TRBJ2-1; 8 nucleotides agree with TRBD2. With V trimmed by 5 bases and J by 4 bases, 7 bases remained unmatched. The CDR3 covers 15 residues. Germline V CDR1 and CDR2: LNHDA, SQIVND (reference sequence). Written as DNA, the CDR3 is TGTGCCAGTAGTGCAATAGCGGGGTTGTACAATGAGCAGTTCTTC. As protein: CASSAIAGLYNEQFF.

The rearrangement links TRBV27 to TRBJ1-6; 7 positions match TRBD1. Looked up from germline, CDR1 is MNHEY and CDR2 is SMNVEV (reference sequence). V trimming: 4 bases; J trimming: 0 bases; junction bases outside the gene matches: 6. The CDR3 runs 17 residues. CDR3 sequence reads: CASSYDRARSYNSPLHF. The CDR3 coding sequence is TGTGCCAGCAGTTATGACAGGGCCCGCTCCTATAATTCACCCCTCCACTTT.

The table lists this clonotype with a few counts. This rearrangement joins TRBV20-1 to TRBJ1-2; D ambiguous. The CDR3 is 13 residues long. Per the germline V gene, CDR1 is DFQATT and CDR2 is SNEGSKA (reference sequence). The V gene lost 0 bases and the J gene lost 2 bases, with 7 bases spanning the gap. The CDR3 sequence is CSARDHENYGYTF. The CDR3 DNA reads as TGCAGTGCTAGAGATCACGAAAACTATGGCTACACCTTC.

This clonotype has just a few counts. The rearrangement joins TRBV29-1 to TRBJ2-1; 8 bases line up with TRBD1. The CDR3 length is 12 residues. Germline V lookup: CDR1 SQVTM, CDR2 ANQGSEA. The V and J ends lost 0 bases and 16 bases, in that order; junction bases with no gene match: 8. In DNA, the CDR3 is TGCAGCGTTGAAGACCCCGGGACAGGTCCTTTCTTC. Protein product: CSVEDPGTGPFF.

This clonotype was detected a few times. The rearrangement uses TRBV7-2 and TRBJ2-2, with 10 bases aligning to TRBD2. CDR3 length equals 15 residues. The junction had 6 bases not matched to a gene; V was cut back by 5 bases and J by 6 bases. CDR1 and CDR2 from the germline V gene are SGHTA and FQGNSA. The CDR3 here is CASSPPSGGSGELFF. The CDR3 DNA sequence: TGTGCCAGCAGCCCCCCTAGCGGGGGTTCCGGGGAGCTGTTTTTT.

The CDR3 DNA sequence: TGTGCCAGCAGCGTAGAGACAGGAGGGAGCACCGGGGAGCTGTTTTTT. It encodes CASSVETGGSTGELFF. V usage is TRBV9 and J usage is TRBJ2-2, with D possibly called TRBD1 or TRBD2 (6 bases each). The V gene lost 0 bases and the J gene lost 4 bases, with 13 bases spanning the gap. CDR3 size: 16 residues. CDR1 SGDLS and CDR2 YYNGEE come from the germline V gene.

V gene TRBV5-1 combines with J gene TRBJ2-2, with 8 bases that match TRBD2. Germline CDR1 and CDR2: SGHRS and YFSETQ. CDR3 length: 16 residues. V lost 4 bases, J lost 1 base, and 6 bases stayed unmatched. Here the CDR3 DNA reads TGCGCCAGCAGCCTAGGGACTAGTTGGAACACCGGGGAGCTGTTTTTT. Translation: CASSLGTSWNTGELFF.

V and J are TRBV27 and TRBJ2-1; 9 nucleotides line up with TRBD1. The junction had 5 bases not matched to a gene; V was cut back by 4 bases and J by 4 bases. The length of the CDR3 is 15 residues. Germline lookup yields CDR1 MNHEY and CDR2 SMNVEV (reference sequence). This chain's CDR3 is CASSSGTGRYNEQFF. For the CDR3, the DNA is TGTGCCAGCAGTTCCGGGACAGGGCGATACAATGAGCAGTTCTTC.

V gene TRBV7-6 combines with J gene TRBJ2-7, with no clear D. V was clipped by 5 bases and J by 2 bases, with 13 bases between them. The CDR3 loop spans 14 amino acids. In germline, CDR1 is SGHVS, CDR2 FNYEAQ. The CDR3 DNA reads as TGTGCCAGCAGCGCCGCCGATACAACCTACGAGCAGTACTTC. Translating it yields CASSAADTTYEQYF.

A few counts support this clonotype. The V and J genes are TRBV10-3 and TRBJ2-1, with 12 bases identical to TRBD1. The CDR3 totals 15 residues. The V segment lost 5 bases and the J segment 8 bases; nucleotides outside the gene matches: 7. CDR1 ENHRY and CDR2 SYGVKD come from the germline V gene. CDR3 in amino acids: CAISPGTGGFDEQFF. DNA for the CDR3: TGTGCCATCAGTCCCGGGACAGGGGGCTTCGATGAGCAGTTCTTC.

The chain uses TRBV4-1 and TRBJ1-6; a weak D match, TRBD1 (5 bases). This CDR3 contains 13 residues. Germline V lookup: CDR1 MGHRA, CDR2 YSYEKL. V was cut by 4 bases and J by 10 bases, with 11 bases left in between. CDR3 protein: CASSPGSRSPLHF. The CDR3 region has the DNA TGCGCCAGCAGCCCAGGGTCCCGATCACCCCTCCACTTT.

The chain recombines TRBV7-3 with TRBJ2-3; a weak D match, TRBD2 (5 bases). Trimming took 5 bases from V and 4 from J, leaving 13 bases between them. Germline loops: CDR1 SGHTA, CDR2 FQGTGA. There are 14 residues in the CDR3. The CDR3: CASSIGVGPDTQYF. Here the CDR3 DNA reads TGTGCCAGCAGCATCGGGGTAGGGCCAGATACGCAGTATTTT. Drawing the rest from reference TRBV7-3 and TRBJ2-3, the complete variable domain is GAGVSQTPSNKVTEKGKYVELRCDPISGHTALYWYRQSLGQGPEFLIYFQGTGAADDSGLPNDRFFAVRPEGSVSTLKIQRTERGDSAVYLCASSIGVGPDTQYFGPGTRLTVL.

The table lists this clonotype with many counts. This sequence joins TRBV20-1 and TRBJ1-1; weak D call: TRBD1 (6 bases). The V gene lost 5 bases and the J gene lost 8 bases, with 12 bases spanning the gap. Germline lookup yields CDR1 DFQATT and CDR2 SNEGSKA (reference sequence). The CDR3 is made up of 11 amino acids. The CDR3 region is CSAWDTFEAFF. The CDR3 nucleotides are TGCAGTGCTTGGGACACCTTCGAAGCTTTCTTT.

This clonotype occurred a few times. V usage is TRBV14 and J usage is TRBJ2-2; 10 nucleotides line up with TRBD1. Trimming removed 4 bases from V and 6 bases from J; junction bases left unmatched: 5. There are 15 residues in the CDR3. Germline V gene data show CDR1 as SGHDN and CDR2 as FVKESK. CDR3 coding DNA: TGTGCCAGCAGCCGGACAGGGGGGATACCCGGGGAGCTGTTTTTT. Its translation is CASSRTGGIPGELFF.

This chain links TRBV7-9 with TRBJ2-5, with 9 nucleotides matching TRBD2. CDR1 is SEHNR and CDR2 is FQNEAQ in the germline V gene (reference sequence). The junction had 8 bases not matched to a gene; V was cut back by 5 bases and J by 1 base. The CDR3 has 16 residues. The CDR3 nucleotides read TGTGCCAGCAGCGAAGGACTAGCGAGGACCCAAGAGACCCAGTACTTC. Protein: CASSEGLARTQETQYF.

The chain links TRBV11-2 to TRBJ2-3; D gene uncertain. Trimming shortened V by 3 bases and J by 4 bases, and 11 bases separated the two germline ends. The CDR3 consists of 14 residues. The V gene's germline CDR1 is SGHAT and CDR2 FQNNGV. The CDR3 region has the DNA TGTGCCAGCAGCTTGGCGAGTAGTGCAGATACGCAGTATTTT. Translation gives CASSLASSADTQYF.

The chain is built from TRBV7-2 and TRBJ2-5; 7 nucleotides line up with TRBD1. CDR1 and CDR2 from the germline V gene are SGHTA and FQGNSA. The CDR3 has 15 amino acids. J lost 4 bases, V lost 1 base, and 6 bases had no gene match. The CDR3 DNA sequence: TGTGCCAGCAGCTTAGGAAGGGGGCCTCGAGAGACCCAGTACTTC. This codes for CASSLGRGPRETQYF. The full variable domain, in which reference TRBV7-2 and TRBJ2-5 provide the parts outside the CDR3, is GAGVSQSPSNKVTEKGKDVELRCDPISGHTALYWYRQSLGQGLEFLIYFQGNSAPDKSGLPSDRFSAERTGGSVSTLTIQRTQQEDSAVYLCASSLGRGPRETQYFGPGTRLLVL.

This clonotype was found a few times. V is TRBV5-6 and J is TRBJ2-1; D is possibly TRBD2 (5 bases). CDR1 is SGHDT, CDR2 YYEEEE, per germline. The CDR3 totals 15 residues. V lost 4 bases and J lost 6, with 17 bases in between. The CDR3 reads CASSTELDSTNEQFF. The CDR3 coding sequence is TGTGCCAGCAGCACTGAACTAGACTCTACCAATGAGCAGTTCTTC.

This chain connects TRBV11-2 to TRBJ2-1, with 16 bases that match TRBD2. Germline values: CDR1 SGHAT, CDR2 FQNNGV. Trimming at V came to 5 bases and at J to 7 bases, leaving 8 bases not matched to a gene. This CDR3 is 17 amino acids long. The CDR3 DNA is TGTGCCAGCAGCCCTAGAGGGACTAGCGGGAGGGGGAATGAGCAGTTCTTC. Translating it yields CASSPRGTSGRGNEQFF.

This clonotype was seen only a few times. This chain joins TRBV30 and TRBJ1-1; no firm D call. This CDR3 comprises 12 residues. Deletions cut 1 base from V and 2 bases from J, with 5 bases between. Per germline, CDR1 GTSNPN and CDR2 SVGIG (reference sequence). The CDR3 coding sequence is TGTGCCTGGAGTGCCTTCAACACTGAAGCTTTCTTT. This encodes CAWSAFNTEAFF.